This is a list of T cell receptor beta chains from one sample in a study of cytomegalovirus exposure and HLA in healthy donors. Profiled with immunoSEQ multiplex PCR; TCRdb holds only in-frame clones, not every one. The sample contains under 130,000 clones, around 72% of which appear only once. The sample consisted of PBMCs. These receptor sequences come from a male donor in good health and CMV-seronegative. Each CDR3 is given with its conserved first and last residue. Each record gives: clone size, J gene, D gene, V gene, CDR3 protein, CDR3 DNA. The D gene is left open where the match is weak. Part of the rows lack a size; the others show once, few, many or a class for expanded clones.

once TRBJ1-3 NA TRBV28 CASSLDSASGNTIYF TGTGCCAGCAGTTTGGACAGTGCCTCTGGAAACACCATATATTTT
once TRBJ2-1 TRBD2 TRBV7-9 CSSSLSPASGTAYNEQFF TGTTCCAGCAGCTTATCCCCCGCTAGCGGGACAGCCTACAATGAGCAGTTCTTC
NA TRBJ2-3 NA TRBV21-1 CASSKEAQGATDTQYF TGTGCCAGCAGCAAAGAGGCCCAGGGGGCTACAGATACGCAGTATTTT
NA TRBJ2-5 TRBD2 TRBV11-3 CASSSLSLGLAGETQYF TGTGCCAGCAGCTCCCTCTCTCTAGGACTAGCGGGAGAGACCCAGTACTTC
NA TRBJ2-3 TRBD1 TRBV28 CASSPGGLGDTQYF TGTGCCAGCAGCCCAGGGGGCTTGGGAGATACGCAGTATTTT
NA TRBJ1-1 NA TRBV7-9 CASSLGDEGNTEAFF TGTGCCAGCAGCTTAGGAGACGAGGGGAACACTGAAGCTTTCTTT
NA TRBJ1-4 TRBD1 TRBV5-6 CASSFGTGNEKLFF TGTGCCAGCAGCTTCGGGACAGGGAATGAAAAACTGTTTTTT
once TRBJ1-3 NA TRBV28 CASSRPQGQGNTIYF TGTGCCAGCAGTCGCCCACAGGGTCAAGGAAACACCATATATTTT
few TRBJ2-1 NA TRBV11-2 CASSLRRDPLNEQFF TGTGCCAGCAGCTTACGGCGGGACCCCCTGAATGAGCAGTTCTTC
NA TRBJ2-1 TRBD2 TRBV19 CASSPSGNEQFF TGTGCCAGTAGTCCTAGCGGAAATGAGCAGTTCTTC
NA TRBJ2-1 TRBD1 TRBV11-3 CASSTGQGLSSYNEQFF TGTGCCAGCAGCACAGGACAGGGTTTATCCTCCTACAATGAGCAGTTCTTC
NA TRBJ2-5 TRBD1 TRBV9 CASSPDRGRETQYF TGTGCCAGCAGCCCGGACAGGGGGCGAGAGACCCAGTACTTC
NA TRBJ2-7 TRBD1 TRBV19 CASTTPGQDYEQYF TGTGCCAGTACAACCCCGGGACAGGACTACGAGCAGTACTTC
NA TRBJ2-6 NA TRBV5-4 CASSSVSGISGANVLTF TGTGCCAGCAGCTCGGTTTCCGGGATCTCTGGGGCCAACGTCCTGACTTTC
NA TRBJ2-3 TRBD2 TRBV5-6 CASSPKLAGGRTDTQYF TGTGCCAGCAGCCCGAAACTAGCGGGAGGCCGCACAGATACGCAGTATTTT
NA TRBJ2-1 TRBD2 TRBV11-3 CASSLSGTRYDEQFF TGTGCCAGCAGCTTATCTGGGACTAGATACGATGAGCAGTTCTTC
once TRBJ1-5 TRBD1 TRBV4-1 CASSPGTENQPQHF TGCGCCAGCAGCCCCGGGACAGAAAATCAGCCCCAGCATTTT
NA TRBJ2-7 TRBD2 TRBV27 CASSGGLAGVYEQYF TGTGCCAGCAGTGGTGGACTAGCGGGGGTGTACGAGCAGTACTTC
NA TRBJ2-3 NA TRBV7-2 CASSLRQRRTDTQYF TGTGCCAGCAGCTTAAGACAGAGACGCACAGATACGCAGTATTTT
NA TRBJ2-1 NA TRBV5-1 CASSLNSQKHNEQFF TGCGCCAGCAGCTTGAACAGCCAAAAACACAATGAGCAGTTCTTC
NA TRBJ2-5 TRBD1 TRBV7-2 CASSGQGPAKTQYF TGTGCCAGCAGCGGACAGGGGCCCGCGAAGACCCAGTACTTC
NA TRBJ2-2 NA TRBV7-9 CASSRDRYLNTGELFF TGTGCCAGCAGCCGAGACAGGTACCTGAACACCGGGGAGCTGTTTTTT
NA TRBJ2-2 NA TRBV9 CASSHQTSGNTGELFF TGTGCCAGCTCGCACCAAACGTCAGGGAACACCGGGGAGCTGTTTTTT
NA TRBJ1-4 NA TRBV27 CASSTADFYATNEKLFF TGTGCCAGCAGTACAGCGGATTTCTACGCAACTAATGAAAAACTGTTTTTT
NA TRBJ2-7 NA TRBV6-6 CASSAGPDEQYF TGTGCCAGCAGTGCAGGCCCAGACGAGCAGTACTTC
few TRBJ1-3 TRBD1 TRBV5-1 CASSLGDRAFISGNTIYF TGCGCCAGCAGCTTGGGGGACAGGGCTTTTATATCTGGAAACACCATATATTTT
NA TRBJ2-3 TRBD2 TRBV14 CASSPRSGKDTQYF TGTGCCAGCAGCCCCCGGAGCGGGAAGGATACGCAGTATTTT
once TRBJ2-7 NA TRBV18 CASSPTSVPRHEQYF TGTGCCAGCTCCCCTACCTCGGTTCCCCGCCACGAGCAGTACTTC
NA TRBJ2-7 TRBD2 TRBV30 CAWSVPAGGLDEQYF TGTGCCTGGAGTGTCCCAGCGGGAGGACTTGACGAGCAGTACTTC
once TRBJ1-2 NA TRBV28 CASSSDTYGYTF TGTGCCAGCAGTTCGGACACCTATGGCTACACCTTC
NA TRBJ2-7 NA TRBV7-7 CASSSGDEQYF TGTGCTAGCAGCTCCGGGGACGAGCAGTACTTC
once TRBJ1-2 NA TRBV30 CAWRGTVHYGYTF TGTGCCTGGAGGGGGACTGTTCACTATGGCTACACCTTC
NA TRBJ2-3 NA TRBV6-6 CASSLVRAGTDTQYF TGTGCCAGCAGTCTGGTGAGGGCTGGAACAGATACGCAGTATTTT
NA TRBJ2-1 TRBD2 TRBV7-9 CASSLTSGDNEQFF TGTGCCAGCAGCTTGACTAGCGGGGACAATGAGCAGTTCTTC
NA TRBJ1-3 NA TRBV4-3 CASSPSFQGAGNTIYF TGCGCCAGCAGCCCGTCCTTCCAGGGTGCAGGAAACACCATATATTTT
NA TRBJ1-1 TRBD1 TRBV27 CASSLNTGATEAFF TGTGCCAGCAGTCTGAATACAGGGGCCACTGAAGCTTTCTTT
NA TRBJ2-2 NA TRBV7-2 CASSLAVAENTGELFF TGTGCCAGCAGCTTAGCGGTCGCAGAGAACACCGGGGAGCTGTTTTTT
NA TRBJ2-7 TRBD1 TRBV5-1 CASSLRTGEYEQYF TGCGCCAGCAGCTTAAGGACAGGGGAATACGAGCAGTACTTC
NA TRBJ1-5 TRBD1 TRBV30 CAWSVRSARGRLTGNQPQHF TGTGCCTGGAGTGTACGATCGGCCAGGGGGAGACTCACGGGCAATCAGCCCCAGCATTTT
NA TRBJ1-4 NA TRBV7-9 CSSSLAAQEKLFF TGTTCCAGCAGCTTAGCGGCCCAGGAAAAACTGTTTTTT
NA TRBJ2-1 TRBD2 TRBV9 CASSVGLAQQVGNEQFF TGTGCCAGCAGCGTCGGACTAGCGCAACAAGTTGGGAATGAGCAGTTCTTC
NA TRBJ2-6 NA TRBV7-9 CASSLARGPSGANVLTF TGTGCCAGCAGCCTAGCCAGGGGCCCCTCTGGGGCCAACGTCCTGACTTTC